These 9 T cell receptor beta chains were sequenced from one sample in a study of spatial heterogeneity in lung cancer. TCRdb reprocessed the 5' RACE reads via MiXCR and lists one record per CDR3 protein. The sample yields some 64,000 distinct CDR3 sequences, more than 7% seen once. Time point given: sample taken at primary tumor resection. Unsorted tumor, nontumor lung tissue or cryopreserved PBMC supplied the whole RNA. The sample here was PBMCs, taken at surgery. All receptors come from a female donor with early-stage non-small cell lung cancer.

Ten or more counts support this clonotype. J is TRBJ1-4 and V is TRBV29-1; D call uncertain. The CDR3 runs 14 residues. With 1 base removed from V and 0 bases from J, the gap between germline ends came to 6 bases. Germline CDR1 and CDR2: SQVTM and ANQGSEA. The CDR3 sequence is CSVEGTATNEKLFF. CDR3 DNA sequence: TGCAGCGTTGAAGGGACTGCAACTAATGAAAAACTGTTTTTT.

V and J are TRBV5-1 and TRBJ2-5; 7 bases agree with TRBD1. After removal of 5 bases from V and 5 bases from J, the junction contained 12 bases not matched to a gene. This CDR3 is 15 amino acids long. Germline CDR1 is SGHRS and CDR2 is YFSETQ. CDR3 DNA sequence: TGCGCCAGCAGTCTGGGGAGAGGGGGCAGGGAGACCCAGTACTTC. It specifies CASSLGRGGRETQYF.

This clonotype was picked up many times. V usage is TRBV28 and J usage is TRBJ1-2; D uncertain. V lost 3 bases and J lost 2, with 10 bases in between. Germline V gene data show CDR1 as MDHEN and CDR2 as SYDVKM. The CDR3 length is 14 residues. The CDR3 here is CASSLGSLNYGYTF. The CDR3 DNA follows: TGTGCCAGCAGTTTGGGCAGCCTAAACTATGGCTACACCTTC.

This clonotype occurred many times. J is TRBJ2-7 and V is TRBV25-1, with D uncertain. CDR1 is MGHDK, CDR2 SYGVNS, per germline. Trimming removed 1 base from V and 0 bases from J, with 4 bases in between. The CDR3 spans 13 residues. The CDR3 nucleotides read TGTGCCAGCAGTGAATTTGGCTCCTACGAGCAGTACTTC. Protein sequence: CASSEFGSYEQYF.

This clonotype was recorded many times. The chain couples TRBV7-9 to TRBJ2-2; TRBD1 is a possible D gene (5 bases). V lost 3 bases, J lost 6 bases, and 8 bases lay in between. The CDR3 length is 13 residues. Germline values: CDR1 SEHNR, CDR2 FQNEAQ (reference sequence). The CDR3 protein is CASSFDSPGELFF. CDR3 nucleotide sequence: TGTGCCAGCAGCTTCGACAGTCCCGGGGAGCTGTTTTTT.

At least ten counts were recorded for this clonotype. V and J are TRBV11-1 and TRBJ1-2, with D possibly matching TRBD1 (5 bases). This CDR3 is built from 16 residues. The germline gives CDR1 SGHAT, CDR2 FQDESV (reference sequence). The ends were cut back, 1 base at V and 8 bases at J, with 20 bases in the middle. CDR3 coding DNA: TGTGCCAGCAGCTTAGGGCCTTTGACAGACGCTAACGGCTACACCTTC. Its protein is CASSLGPLTDANGYTF.

This chain joins TRBV6-5 and TRBJ2-5, with D perhaps TRBD2 (7 bases). CDR1 is MNHEY, CDR2 SVGAGI, per germline. CDR3 size: 15 residues. V was trimmed by 7 bases and J by 2 bases, leaving 17 bases between them. The CDR3 nucleotides are TGTGCCAGCACCCGGGGGGCAGGGCGGCAAGAGACCCAGTACTTC. It encodes CASTRGAGRQETQYF.

The sample holds a few counts of this clonotype. The genes are TRBV6-5 and TRBJ1-5, with D possibly being TRBD1 (5 bases). In germline, CDR1 is MNHEY, CDR2 SVGAGI. The CDR3 covers 16 residues. Trimming took off 6 bases at V and 4 bases at J, with 19 bases between the two ends. DNA for the CDR3: TGTGCCAGCAGGGGTCAGGGAGTGGGCTCAAATCAGCCCCAGCATTTT. It is translated as CASRGQGVGSNQPQHF.

Ten or more counts support this clonotype. The chain has TRBV5-1 and TRBJ2-7, with a tentative D call TRBD2 (6 bases). This CDR3 has 14 amino acids. V was cut by 7 bases and J by 0 bases, with 14 bases left in between. The germline gives CDR1 SGHRS, CDR2 YFSETQ. This chain's CDR3 is CASLAAGHSYEQYF. The CDR3 DNA is TGCGCCAGCTTAGCGGCAGGGCACTCCTACGAGCAGTACTTC.